This entry lists 14 T cell receptor beta chains sequenced from one sample in a study of immune heterogeneity within non-small cell lung tumors. The TCR beta CDR3 region was amplified by multiplex PCR employing 32 V and 13 J primers. TCRdb reanalysed the multiplex PCR reads using MiXCR and keeps one entry per CDR3 protein. The data hold 8,500 to 13,000 distinct CDR3 sequences, with around 30% observed a single time. The template for each sample was roughly 610 ng of genomic DNA, which had been extracted from bulk tumor tissue. The authors collected several far-apart biopsies from each primary tumor during surgery. Enrolled individuals presented with untreated, newly diagnosed non-small cell lung cancer and received curative surgery. What was sequenced was lung tumor tissue. All receptors derive from a woman aged 45-59 years with non-small cell lung cancer.

This clonotype was counted between two and nine times. The rearrangement joins TRBV19 to TRBJ2-1, with 10 bases lining up with TRBD2. Germline V CDR1 and CDR2: LNHDA, SQIVND (reference sequence). The CDR3 runs 13 residues. Trimming at V came to 5 bases and at J to 12 bases, leaving 7 bases not matched to a gene. The CDR3 nucleotides read TGTGCCAGTAGTTTCGGACTAGCGGATCTGCAGTTCTTC. It translates to CASSFGLADLQFF.

This clonotype has a handful of counts. This chain joins TRBV7-9 and TRBJ1-1, with TRBD1 matching over 7 bases. The CDR3 is 14 residues long. Germline CDR1 reads SEHNR; CDR2 reads FQNEAQ (reference sequence). V lost 6 bases to trimming and J lost 3 bases; unmatched junction nucleotides: 7. In DNA form, the CDR3 reads TGTGCCAGCAGACGTACAGGGGTGTACACTGAAGCTTTCTTT. Translating it yields CASRRTGVYTEAFF.

Remarks on this clonotype: A much more abundant neighbour one base away suggests this may be a read error. The rearrangement links TRBV6-1 to TRBJ2-7; the D gene is possibly TRBD2 (5 bases). Germline loops: CDR1 MNHNS, CDR2 SASEGT. The CDR3 loop spans 13 amino acids. The CDR3 protein is CDSSEVGVREQYF. CDR3 nucleotide sequence: TGTGACAGCAGTGAAGTGGGAGTACGAGAGCAGTACTTC.

This clonotype has just a few counts. V and J are TRBV9 and TRBJ2-3, with D perhaps matching TRBD2 (6 bases). The CDR3 has 15 residues. With 4 bases removed from V and 0 bases from J, the gap between germline ends came to 12 bases. Germline V gives CDR1 SGDLS, CDR2 YYNGEE. In nucleotides, the CDR3 is TGTGCCAGCAGCTTTTTAGCGGCTAGCACAGATACGCAGTATTTT. The encoded protein is CASSFLAASTDTQYF.

The chain recombines TRBV20-1 with TRBJ2-1; D call uncertain. Germline V gene data show CDR1 as DFQATT and CDR2 as SNEGSKA (reference sequence). V lost 8 bases to trimming and J lost 6 bases, with 14 bases between them. The CDR3 runs 12 residues. DNA of the CDR3: TGCAGTCTGTGGAGTGGTGCCAATGAGCAGTTCTTC. It translates to CSLWSGANEQFF.

This clonotype has more than one count but fewer than ten. The genes are TRBV7-9 and TRBJ1-1; possibly TRBD1 for D (5 bases). The CDR3 runs to 20 residues. The germline gives CDR1 SEHNR, CDR2 FQNEAQ (reference sequence). Trimming cost V 4 bases and J 4 bases, with 31 bases left between them. CDR3 region: CASSSAGSRARVGGGTEAFF. CDR3 sequence (DNA): TGTGCCAGCAGCTCCGCAGGTTCGAGGGCACGTGTGGGGGGGGGCACTGAAGCTTTCTTT.

A few counts support this clonotype. Germline and junction disagree at one end, which may indicate a read error. The rearrangement uses TRBV5-5 and TRBJ2-1, with 13 bases fitting TRBD2. Germline CDR1 SGHKS, CDR2 YYEKEE (reference sequence). CDR3 length: 13 residues. The CDR3 DNA reads TGTGCCAGCAGCTCGACTAGCGGGGGGTACAGGGGCTTC. Its translation: CASSSTSGGYRGF. Variable domain in full (rest from reference TRBV5-5 and TRBJ2-1): DAGVTQSPTHLIKTRGQQVTLRCSPISGHKSVSWYQQVLGQGPQFIFQYYEKEERGRGNFPDRFSARQFPNYSSELNVNALLLGDSALYLCASSSTSGGYRGFGPGTRLTVL.

In its sample, this clonotype was seen many times. V gene TRBV5-1 combines with J gene TRBJ1-6; 8 nucleotides line up with TRBD1. CDR3 size: 15 residues. Germline-derived CDR1 and CDR2 are SGHRS and YFSETQ. Trimming removed 1 base from V and 5 bases from J; junction bases left unmatched: 2. CDR3 nucleotides: TGCGCCAGCAGCTTGAGGACAGGGAATAATTCACCCCTCCACTTT. This translates into CASSLRTGNNSPLHF.

This clonotype was counted at least ten times. An end of the junction differs from the germline gene, which may be a read error. This rearrangement joins TRBV20-1 to TRBJ2-7, with D perhaps being TRBD1 or TRBD2 (5 bases each). Germline CDR1 and CDR2: DFQATT and SNEGSKA (reference sequence). This CDR3 has 14 residues. CDR3 coding DNA: TGCAGTACTAGTAGGGGCGGAAACTCCTACGAGCAGTACTTC. Amino acids: CSTSRGGNSYEQYF.

This clonotype is medium-sized (0.01 to 0.1%) by share. This chain joins TRBV28 and TRBJ1-5, with TRBD1 as a possible D gene (5 bases). The germline V gene has CDR1 MDHEN and CDR2 SYDVKM. The CDR3 consists of 15 residues. V gave up 5 bases and J gave up 0 bases, with 11 bases separating them. CDR3 bases: TGTGCCAGCAGTCCGGACACCATTAGCAATCAGCCCCAGCATTTT. Translated: CASSPDTISNQPQHF.

This clonotype has at least ten counts. The genes are TRBV5-1 and TRBJ1-2; no firm D call. Trimming took 1 base from V and 8 from J, leaving 15 bases between them. CDR3 length: 14 residues. CDR1 is SGHRS and CDR2 is YFSETQ in the germline V gene. The CDR3 loop is CASSLRTAAIGYTF. The CDR3 region has the DNA TGCGCCAGCAGCTTGCGGACGGCGGCTATCGGCTACACCTTC.

As to this clonotype: This may be a read error, as it is one base from a much larger clone. The V call is TRBV5-1, the J call TRBJ2-7; D gene ambiguous. Germline lookup yields CDR1 SGHRS and CDR2 YFSETQ. CDR3 length: 14 amino acids. The CDR3 sequence is CASSLALNSYERYF. The CDR3 DNA sequence: TGCGCCAGCAGCTTGGCTTTAAACTCCTACGAGCGGTACTTC.

The chain is built from TRBV7-6 and TRBJ1-2; a possible D gene is TRBD1 (5 bases). The V gene's germline CDR1 is SGHVS and CDR2 FNYEAQ. V dropped 5 bases and J dropped 5 bases, with 18 bases sitting between them. There are 15 residues in the CDR3. CDR3 sequence: CASSAYTGTLYGYTF. CDR3 bases: TGTGCCAGCAGCGCTTATACCGGGACCCTATATGGCTACACCTTC. The full variable domain, its missing parts supplied by reference TRBV7-6 and TRBJ1-2, is GAGVSQSPRYKVTKRGQDVALRCDPISGHVSLYWYRQALGQGPEFLTYFNYEAQQDKSGLPNDRFSAERPEGSISTLTIQRTEQRDSAMYRCASSAYTGTLYGYTFGSGTRLTVV.

This clonotype was recorded at least ten times. The chain recombines TRBV9 with TRBJ2-3; D gene uncertain. Between the trimmed V and J ends, which lost 3 bases and 6 bases, there was a span of 14 bases. Germline V lookup: CDR1 SGDLS, CDR2 YYNGEE. This CDR3 spans 14 amino acids. DNA of the CDR3: TGTGCCAGCAGCGCCCCCGTTTGGTCGGATACGCAGTATTTT. Translation gives CASSAPVWSDTQYF.